The 18 T cell receptor beta chains presented below share a single source sample, sequenced in a study of regulatory T cells in long-lasting Graves disease. Assembly of TCR beta libraries relied on iRepertoire HTBI primers together with Arm-PCR of CDR3 regions. From the multiplex PCR reads, TCRdb called clonotypes with MiXCR, one entry per CDR3 protein. The table shows approximately 480,000 distinct CDR3 sequences, with 15% to 20% occurring only once. The time point is: newly diagnosed GD, antithyroid drugs for less than 3 months. PBMC-extracted RNA yielded the TCR library. These data were also filed under a second study, of T cells in Graves' hyperthyroidism and ophthalmopathy.

This specimen was peripheral blood mononuclear cells (PBMCs), taken at new diagnosis, from a patient treated with antithyroid drugs. All receptors come from a man in his forties or fifties with Graves disease.

The table lists this clonotype with many counts. The genes are TRBV28 and TRBJ2-5; 9 bases are shared with TRBD2. V lost 5 bases to trimming and J lost 5 bases; unmatched junction nucleotides: 6. This CDR3 region has 14 residues. Germline lookup yields CDR1 MDHEN and CDR2 SYDVKM. The CDR3 protein is CASSRRREGETQYF. In DNA, the CDR3 is TGTGCCAGCAGTCGGCGGCGGGAGGGTGAGACCCAGTACTTC.

This clonotype was seen at least ten times. The CDR3 coding sequence is TGTGCCAGCAGTGAAGCTTTAGGACAGATGAACACTGAAGCTTTCTTT. This encodes CASSEALGQMNTEAFF. The rearrangement uses TRBV2 and TRBJ1-1; TRBD1 might be the D (6 bases). CDR3 length: 16 residues. Germline lookup yields CDR1 SNHLY and CDR2 FYNNEI. Trimming stripped 0 bases from V and 0 bases from J, with 11 bases between.

This clonotype was seen at least ten times. This sequence joins TRBV6-5 and TRBJ1-1; D remains unclear. V was shortened by 4 bases and J by 1 base, with 10 bases between the two germline ends. There are 14 residues in the CDR3. The germline V gene encodes CDR1 MNHEY and CDR2 SVGAGI. DNA of the CDR3: TGTGCCAGCAGTTCTCCTGGACGGAACACTGAAGCTTTCTTT. Its translation is CASSSPGRNTEAFF.

Ten or more counts support this clonotype. V usage is TRBV2 and J usage is TRBJ1-6; D is uncertain. Trimming removed 6 bases from V and 4 bases from J, with 10 bases in between. CDR1 and CDR2 (germline): SNHLY, FYNNEI. The CDR3 covers 14 residues. In DNA, the CDR3 is TGTGCCAGCAGGCCAGATGGTTATAATTCACCCCTCCACTTT. Residues: CASRPDGYNSPLHF.

This clonotype was counted ten times or more. V gene TRBV28 combines with J gene TRBJ2-3; possibly TRBD2 for D (5 bases). This CDR3 region has 14 residues. V was clipped by 4 bases and J by 2 bases, with 10 bases between them. The germline V gene encodes CDR1 MDHEN and CDR2 SYDVKM. CDR3 in DNA: TGTGCCAGCAGTTCACTAGACAACACAGATACGCAGTATTTT. Amino acid sequence: CASSSLDNTDTQYF.

This clonotype has only a few counts. This chain joins TRBV6-1 and TRBJ2-1, with TRBD1 matching 7 bases. There are 16 residues in the CDR3. Germline V CDR1 and CDR2: MNHNS, SASEGT. With V trimmed by 0 bases and J by 4 bases, 6 bases remained unmatched. The CDR3 DNA reads as TGTGCCAGCAGTGAAGCGCACAGGGGCCTATACAATGAGCAGTTCTTC. Amino acids: CASSEAHRGLYNEQFF.

The chain joins TRBV6-1 to TRBJ2-2, with TRBD1 matching over 7 bases. CDR3 length: 15 residues. CDR1 and CDR2 from the germline V gene are MNHNS and SASEGT. Germline trimming cut 0 bases from V and 5 bases from J; bases unmatched to any gene: 3. The CDR3 spells CASSEAGGPTGELFF. In DNA form, the CDR3 reads TGTGCCAGCAGTGAAGCAGGGGGCCCAACCGGGGAGCTGTTTTTT.

In this sample, this clonotype turned up a few times. The CDR3 nucleotides are TGTGCCAGCAGCTTAGGGACTAGAAACAATGAGCAGTTCTTC. Translated, it gives CASSLGTRNNEQFF. V usage is TRBV7-3 and J usage is TRBJ2-1; the match to TRBD2 covers 8 bases. V lost 2 bases and J lost 5; bases outside the gene matches: 2. The CDR3 is 14 residues long. Germline CDR1 is SGHTA and CDR2 is FQGTGA.

The chain joins TRBV14 to TRBJ2-7; 10 positions agree with TRBD1. Trimming at V came to 4 bases and at J to 9 bases, leaving 21 bases not matched to a gene. Germline V CDR1 and CDR2: SGHDN, FVKESK. The CDR3 contains 18 residues. CDR3 protein: CASSPRDRGPLPMRGQYF. As DNA, the CDR3 is TGTGCCAGCAGCCCCCGGGACAGGGGTCCACTCCCTATGAGAGGGCAGTACTTC.

The V gene is TRBV7-2, the J gene TRBJ1-4; D gene unclear. Germline V CDR1 and CDR2: SGHTA, FQGNSA. The CDR3 runs to 11 residues. V was trimmed by 3 bases and J by 9 bases, leaving 5 bases between them. The CDR3 DNA follows: TGTGCCAGCAGCTTGGAAAAAAAACTGTTTTTT. Its protein is CASSLEKKLFF.

This clonotype was observed at least ten times. The rearrangement links TRBV28 to TRBJ1-5; D unclear. Deletions cut 8 bases from V and 7 bases from J, with 12 bases between. This CDR3 contains 12 residues. Germline CDR1 and CDR2: MDHEN and SYDVKM. As DNA, the CDR3 is TGTGCCAGCTTCGCAGCGGGCCAGCCCCAGCATTTT. It encodes CASFAAGQPQHF.

Comment on this clonotype: A junction end diverges from the germline sequence, so it may reflect a read error. The CDR3: CASSVAARDRGTYNEQFF. The DNA of the CDR3 is TGTGCCAGCAGCGTAGCAGCCCGGGACAGGGGGACCTACAATGAGCAGTTCTTC. The rearrangement uses TRBV7-9 and TRBJ2-1; 11 bases agree with TRBD1. The CDR3 runs 18 residues. Germline CDR1 reads SEHNR; CDR2 reads FQNEAQ (reference sequence).

The table lists this clonotype with many counts. The chain is built from TRBV11-2 and TRBJ2-7; D possibly corresponds to TRBD1 (6 bases). CDR1 is SGHAT, CDR2 FQNNGV, per germline. V dropped 3 bases and J dropped 0 bases, with 9 bases sitting between them. The CDR3 spans 14 residues. CDR3 nucleotide sequence: TGTGCCAGCAGCTTGGCAGGGGACTCCTACGAGCAGTACTTC. This codes for CASSLAGDSYEQYF.

This clonotype was detected many times. The chain is built from TRBV28 and TRBJ2-7; no firm D call. The CDR3 is 14 residues long. The germline gives CDR1 MDHEN, CDR2 SYDVKM. V lost 3 bases to trimming and J lost 5 bases, with 14 bases between them. The CDR3 DNA follows: TGTGCCAGCAGTTTGACTTCTCTAGGGAACGAGCAGTACTTC. It encodes CASSLTSLGNEQYF. Variable domain in full (rest from reference TRBV28 and TRBJ2-7): DVKVTQSSRYLVKRTGEKVFLECVQDMDHENMFWYRQDPGLGLRLIYFSYDVKMKEKGDIPEGYSVSREKKERFSLILESASTNQTSMYLCASSLTSLGNEQYFGPGTRLTVT.

This clonotype was recorded at least ten times. This chain joins TRBV7-2 and TRBJ2-1; weak D call: TRBD2 (6 bases). Germline lookup yields CDR1 SGHTA and CDR2 FQGNSA. The CDR3 runs to 15 residues. V gave up 2 bases and J gave up 6 bases, with 14 bases separating them. For the CDR3, the DNA is TGTGCCAGCAGCTTATTTGGGGGAGGTGGCAATGAGCAGTTCTTC. This codes for CASSLFGGGGNEQFF.

Many counts were recorded for this clonotype. J is TRBJ1-1 and V is TRBV20-1; no reliable D call. Germline lookup yields CDR1 DFQATT and CDR2 SNEGSKA (reference sequence). V was shortened by 2 bases and J by 11 bases, with 12 bases between the two germline ends. CDR3 size: 11 residues. CDR3 sequence (DNA): TGCAGTGCTAGATCACGCGAAGGTGCTTTCTTT. As protein: CSARSREGAFF.

This rearrangement joins TRBV5-1 to TRBJ2-2; the match to TRBD1 covers 9 bases. Germline V lookup: CDR1 SGHRS, CDR2 YFSETQ. The V gene end was trimmed by 4 bases and the J gene end by 6 bases; junction bases not matched to a gene: 7. The CDR3 length is 15 residues. CDR3 nucleotide sequence: TGCGCCAGCAGCCCGGGGACAGGGCTGGCCGGGGAGCTGTTTTTT. This encodes CASSPGTGLAGELFF.

This clonotype showed up many times. V is TRBV28 and J is TRBJ1-5; D may be TRBD1 (5 bases). The germline gives CDR1 MDHEN, CDR2 SYDVKM. V lost 11 bases to trimming and J lost 8 bases, with 22 bases between them. This CDR3 contains 14 residues. The CDR3 DNA is TGTGCCGGCGGCAGGGACGGATTTATCGAGCCCCAGCATTTT. Its protein is CAGGRDGFIEPQHF. Full variable domain (remainder filled in from reference TRBV28 and TRBJ1-5): DVKVTQSSRYLVKRTGEKVFLECVQDMDHENMFWYRQDPGLGLRLIYFSYDVKMKEKGDIPEGYSVSREKKERFSLILESASTNQTSMYLCAGGRDGFIEPQHFGDGTRLSIL.